This T cell receptor beta chain was captured by sequencing in a study of blood T cells in healthy people across ages (dated by TCRdb to between 2014 and 2017). Concerning the study at large: In model experiments, template switching captured about one uniquely barcoded TCR beta cDNA molecule for every two T cells. To track age-related changes in TCR beta repertoire diversity, the study relied on deep sequencing normalized with unique cDNA molecular identifiers. The donors were divided into four age groups: young (average around 16 years), middle-aged (about 40), aged (about 56) and long-lived (about 79). To avoid experimental bias, donors of different ages were spread randomly across the sequencing lanes. The study analyzed two additional independent replicas of 1 million unique cDNA reads from the same blood draw for two donors, one aged 18 to 30 and one aged 80 or older.

The study at large found these results: Observed TCR beta diversity correlated strongly with the percentage of naive T cells measured by flow cytometry. Estimates of total diversity based on one million sequenced T cells were regarded as lower bounds and as underestimates. Compared with the aged group, the long-lived group had more naive CD4+ T cells, fewer expanded clones and increased TCR diversity, a pattern suggesting age selection. As age increased, observed TCR beta diversity per million T cells dropped in a roughly linear way, and a significant reduction was already evident by age around 41. Bulk unsorted PBMC profiling prevented conclusive comparison of naive and antigen-experienced compartments. Because donor CMV infection status was unknown, age-related changes in expanded clonotypes were potentially confounded.

Preparation of the library involved 5' RACE. Sequencing used an Illumina HiSeq 2500. The second PCR ran for roughly 7 to 11 cycles and used a J-beta primer mix along with a sample-barcoded 5' primer. Each TCR beta cDNA molecule received a unique molecular identifier from a template-switch 5' adaptor carrying 12 random nucleotides. Each sample yielded at least 2.5 million CDR3-containing paired-end reads. The Mint cDNA synthesis kit, primed by a TRBC-specific oligonucleotide, was used to synthesize first-strand cDNA from all RNA. All cDNA was treated with uracil-DNA glycosylase and then went through a first 18-cycle PCR with the universal primers M1SS and BC2_uni_R. The original pipeline was this. Each sample was normalized by randomly selecting 1 million high-quality reads, each carrying a distinct molecular identifier. Reads sharing molecular identifiers were discarded rather than binned into consensus sequences. MiTCR, set to a Q25 quality threshold and the strictest error-elimination algorithm, was used for CDR3 identification, clonotype clustering and error correction. A nonparametric unseen species model using Euler transformation provided a lower-bound estimate of total TCR beta diversity. Using fastp at Q25 and MiXCR, TCRdb reprocessed the public reads and kept productive beta chains. Under each unique CDR3 protein, matching rows form one entry showing the most common genes and DNA. These V and J calls originate from TCRdb's pipeline instead of the authors' own analysis. The sample profile shows 650,000 to 1,000,000 distinct CDR3 sequences; around 36% of them were found once. 10% to 15% of the sample is held by the ten biggest clonotypes.

CDR1 and CDR2 were assigned from the germline V gene as LGHNA and YNFKEQ. The CDR3 spans 15 residues, from the cysteine through the phenylalanine. Only the CDR3 portion is preserved as DNA: 45 bases, with reading frame beginning at the first base. V is clipped by 4 bases and J by 6 bases, and the sequence between their germline boundaries is 16 bases long. In the case of this clonotype: Its antigen has not been determined. Within one base of it there is no much larger clone, and no base qualities were kept.

Systemically healthy Caucasian individuals from Russia, 35 to 50 in total and aged about 6 to 90 years, were included as donors. Each donor gave ten milliliters of peripheral blood, collected into EDTA-treated Vacutainer tubes. Ficoll-Paque density-gradient centrifugation was used to isolate PBMCs, with at least 7 million obtained per sample. Total RNA, at least 6 micrograms per sample, was extracted from PBMCs with Trizol reagent. For every donor, an aliquot of PBMCs went through flow cytometry to measure the percentages of naive CD45RAhigh/CD27high T cells. Sequencing used blood. This TCR derives from a man aged 18 to 29 in good health. The rearrangement joined TRBV4-2 to TRBJ2-1, with the identity of the D gene unclear. The CDR3 region reads CASSPSPERPNEQFF. The nucleotide sequence reads TGTGCCAGCAGCCCCTCTCCTGAGCGCCCCAATGAGCAGTTCTTC.